These 18 T cell receptor beta chains were sequenced from one sample in a study of neurological immune-mediated disorders. TCRdb recomputed calls from the 5' RACE reads with MiXCR, one row per CDR3 protein. The table records tens of thousands of distinct CDR3 sequences, approximately 11% of them present only once. Source material: PBMCs. These receptor sequences come from a woman aged 55-69 years with HTLV-1-associated myelopathy (HAM/TSP).

This clonotype was counted many times. DNA for the CDR3: TGTGCCAGCAGCCTCTCGGCGGCTGGGGCCAACGTCCTGACTTTC. Protein: CASSLSAAGANVLTF. V usage is TRBV7-3 and J usage is TRBJ2-6; D call uncertain. This CDR3 comprises 15 residues. V shed 5 bases and J shed 2 bases, with 10 bases lying between them. Germline loops: CDR1 SGHTA, CDR2 FQGTGA.

This clonotype was seen many times. The rearrangement links TRBV6-2 or TRBV6-3 to TRBJ2-3; D is unresolved. V lost 0 bases and J lost 5, with 3 bases in between. Germline CDR1 is MNHEY and CDR2 is SVGEGT. There are 12 residues in the CDR3. The CDR3 here is CASSYSQDTQYF. The CDR3 bases are TGTGCCAGCAGTTACTCGCAAGATACGCAGTATTTT.

In this sample, this clonotype turned up many times. The chain employs TRBV10-2 and TRBJ2-2; D is uncertain. Looked up from germline, CDR1 is WSHSY and CDR2 is SAAADI. Between the trimmed V and J ends, which lost 6 bases and 4 bases, there was a span of 6 bases. The CDR3 runs 12 residues. CDR3 in amino acids: CASRLGTGELFF. CDR3 nucleotides: TGCGCCAGCAGGCTGGGCACCGGGGAGCTGTTTTTT.

This clonotype has at least ten counts. The chain carries TRBV7-9 and TRBJ1-2; D is undetermined. Between the trimmed V and J ends, which lost 5 bases and 0 bases, there was a span of 10 bases. This CDR3 is built from 14 residues. Germline V gene sequence: CDR1 SEHNR, CDR2 FQNEAQ (reference sequence). The CDR3 DNA reads as TGTGCCAGCAGCCTCAAGGCCTCTAACTATGGCTACACCTTC. Translation gives CASSLKASNYGYTF.

The chain uses TRBV7-6 and TRBJ2-3, with 7 bases identical to TRBD2. Germline V lookup: CDR1 SGHVS, CDR2 FNYEAQ. CDR3 length: 14 residues. V lost 5 bases, J lost 1 base, and 3 bases stayed unmatched. CDR3 amino acids: CASSASGGTDTQYF. CDR3 DNA sequence: TGTGCCAGCAGCGCCAGCGGGGGCACAGATACGCAGTATTTT.

In its sample, this clonotype was seen many times. This chain links TRBV7-2 with TRBJ2-3; D is possibly TRBD2 (5 bases). The V gene's germline CDR1 is SGHTA and CDR2 FQGNSA. Deletions cut 6 bases from V and 6 bases from J, with 19 bases between. The CDR3 extends over 15 amino acids. DNA of the CDR3: TGTGCCAGCAGTCCGAGGGCCTCCTCGGGTGATACGCAGTATTTT. Residues: CASSPRASSGDTQYF.

This clonotype came up many times. This sequence joins TRBV7-2 and TRBJ2-3; 9 bases fit TRBD2. The ends lost 8 bases at V and 4 bases at J; junction bases unmatched: 10. The CDR3 loop spans 15 amino acids. The germline V gene encodes CDR1 SGHTA and CDR2 FQGNSA. CDR3 region: CASGTGLAVSDTQYF. The CDR3, as DNA: TGTGCCAGCGGAACGGGACTAGCAGTCTCAGATACGCAGTATTTT.

This clonotype was recorded many times. The chain links TRBV3-1 to TRBJ2-1; 13 nucleotides agree with TRBD2. The V gene end was trimmed by 7 bases and the J gene end by 0 bases; junction bases not matched to a gene: 12. The CDR3 spans 19 residues. CDR1 is LGHDT and CDR2 is YNNKEL in the germline V gene (reference sequence). This chain's CDR3 is CASTPTSGRPRSSYNEQFF. CDR3 nucleotide sequence: TGTGCCAGCACCCCGACTAGCGGGAGGCCTCGGAGCTCCTACAATGAGCAGTTCTTC.

This clonotype has at least ten counts. J is TRBJ1-4 and V is TRBV10-2; no reliable D call. Germline V gene sequence: CDR1 WSHSY, CDR2 SAAADI. Between the trimmed V and J ends, which lost 2 bases and 4 bases, there was a span of 5 bases. There are 13 residues in the CDR3. The CDR3 region has the DNA TGCGCCAGCAGTGAGGGGGTTAATGAAAAACTGTTTTTT. This sequence encodes CASSEGVNEKLFF.

This clonotype was detected many times. The rearrangement uses TRBV20-1 and TRBJ2-7, with unresolved D. Germline CDR1 reads DFQATT; CDR2 reads SNEGSKA (reference sequence). The V end was cut by 2 bases, the J end by 0 bases, with 8 bases between. This CDR3 has 13 residues. CDR3 region: CSARSLSSYEQYF. For the CDR3, the DNA is TGCAGTGCTAGATCCCTAAGCTCCTACGAGCAGTACTTC.

This clonotype came up many times. The chain recombines TRBV5-1 with TRBJ1-4; unclear D gene. This CDR3 region has 12 residues. Germline values: CDR1 SGHRS, CDR2 YFSETQ. V was clipped by 0 bases and J by 7 bases, with 4 bases between them. The CDR3 reads CASSLAGEKLFF. The CDR3 DNA reads TGCGCCAGCAGCTTGGCAGGTGAAAAACTGTTTTTT.

This clonotype was recorded many times. The chain is built from TRBV10-3 and TRBJ2-2; a weak D match, TRBD2 (6 bases). Trimming cost V 4 bases and J 6 bases, with 15 bases left between them. The CDR3 extends over 15 amino acids. The germline V gene has CDR1 ENHRY and CDR2 SYGVKD. CDR3 coding DNA: TGTGCCATCAGTGGCTCTAGCGCCAACCCCGGGGAGCTGTTTTTT. This translates into CAISGSSANPGELFF.

This clonotype has a count of ten or more. The chain links TRBV12-5 to TRBJ2-2; no firm D call. This CDR3 spans 13 amino acids. Germline assignment: CDR1 LGHNT and CDR2 FRNRAP. V lost 6 bases, J lost 6 bases, and 11 bases lay in between. The CDR3 here is CASGRVGAGELFF. DNA of the CDR3: TGTGCTAGTGGAAGGGTGGGCGCCGGGGAGCTGTTTTTT.

The chain joins TRBV7-9 to TRBJ2-1, with D tentatively TRBD2 (5 bases). From germline, CDR1 is SEHNR and CDR2 FQNEAQ (reference sequence). The V end was cut by 1 base, the J end by 2 bases, with 9 bases between. CDR3 length equals 15 residues. The CDR3 region has the DNA TGTGCCAGCAGCTTAGTTGACTATACCTACAATGAGCAGTTCTTC. Its translation: CASSLVDYTYNEQFF.

In this sample, this clonotype is medium-sized. The J gene is TRBJ2-7, the V gene TRBV29-1; D unclear. Trimming took 7 bases from V and 2 from J, leaving 12 bases between them. The CDR3 extends over 12 amino acids. The V gene's germline CDR1 is SQVTM and CDR2 ANQGSEA. Written as DNA, the CDR3 is TGCAGCGCCAGGCCCCTGCCCTACGAGCAGTACTTC. Translation: CSARPLPYEQYF.

This clonotype was detected many times. The rearrangement uses TRBV7-9 and TRBJ1-1; tentatively, D is TRBD1 (6 bases). The CDR3 runs 15 residues. V was cut by 1 base and J by 6 bases, with 15 bases left in between. Germline-derived CDR1 and CDR2 are SEHNR and FQNEAQ (reference sequence). This chain's CDR3 is CASSLDLRGDAEAFF. The CDR3 DNA is TGTGCCAGCAGCTTAGACCTGAGGGGGGACGCTGAAGCTTTCTTT.

This clonotype was seen ten or more times. The genes are TRBV2 and TRBJ2-7; D may be TRBD1 (6 bases). Germline loops: CDR1 SNHLY, CDR2 FYNNEI. V dropped 5 bases and J dropped 2 bases, with 16 bases sitting between them. The CDR3 is 15 residues long. The CDR3 coding sequence is TGTGCCAGCAGTTCGCAGGGGAAGGGAACCTACGAGCAGTACTTC. Translation gives CASSSQGKGTYEQYF.

This clonotype has a handful of counts. The chain couples TRBV20-1 to TRBJ2-5; D may correspond to TRBD1 or TRBD2 (5 bases each). Trimming took off 6 bases at V and 6 bases at J, with 20 bases between the two ends. Germline values: CDR1 DFQATT, CDR2 SNEGSKA (reference sequence). The CDR3 sequence is 14 residues long. The CDR3 reads CSATLGDGVKTQYF. CDR3 nucleotides: TGCAGTGCCACCCTCGGGGACGGGGTGAAGACCCAGTACTTC.